The 24 T cell receptor beta chains reported below all come from one sample, sequenced in a study of T cells in Graves' hyperthyroidism and ophthalmopathy. From RNA transcripts, TCR beta CDR3 regions were amplified. First-round RT-PCR targeting the TCR CDR3 was performed with the HTBI primer set. TCRdb used MiXCR to reprocess the multiplex PCR reads, holding one entry per CDR3 protein. The data hold hundreds of thousands of distinct CDR3 sequences, with 45% observed a single time. Sequenced sample: peripheral blood or thyroid tissue (not recorded which). These receptors came from an adult man with Graves' disease, either hyperthyroidism or ophthalmopathy (not recorded which).

A few counts support this clonotype. The rearrangement uses TRBV2 and TRBJ2-5, with D possibly being TRBD2 (6 bases). The V end lost 6 bases, the J end lost 5 bases, and 16 bases lay between the germline ends. Germline V lookup: CDR1 SNHLY, CDR2 FYNNEI. This CDR3 is built from 14 residues. CDR3 region: CASRREVPLETQYF. The CDR3 DNA reads as TGTGCCAGCAGGAGGGAGGTTCCCCTTGAGACCCAGTACTTC. The entire variable domain, with the rest obtained from reference TRBV2 and TRBJ2-5, is as follows: EPEVTQTPSHQVTQMGQEVILRCVPISNHLYFYWYRQILGQKVEFLVSFYNNEISEKSEIFDDQFSVERPDGSNFTLKIRSTKLEDSAMYFCASRREVPLETQYFGPGTRLLVL.

This clonotype showed up just a few times. The chain combines TRBV7-9 with TRBJ2-5, with a possible D match to TRBD2 (5 bases). The CDR3 has 13 residues. Germline CDR1 reads SEHNR; CDR2 reads FQNEAQ (reference sequence). The ends were cut back, 5 bases at V and 5 bases at J, with 12 bases in the middle. CDR3 amino acids: CASSQGTGETQYF. In nucleotides, the CDR3 is TGTGCCAGCAGCCAAGGAACGGGGGAGACCCAGTACTTC. The complete variable domain, with remaining parts taken from reference TRBV7-9 and TRBJ2-5, reads DTGVSQNPRHKITKRGQNVTFRCDPISEHNRLYWYRQTLGQGPEFLTYFQNEAQLEKSRLLSDRFSAERPKGSFSTLEIQRTEQGDSAMYLCASSQGTGETQYFGPGTRLLVL.

In the case of this clonotype: A much larger clone is a single base away; this may be a read error. The chain combines TRBV6-1 with TRBJ2-7; D might be TRBD1 or TRBD2, each matching 5 bases. Germline-derived CDR1 and CDR2 are MNHNS and SASEGT. V was clipped by 8 bases and J by 5 bases, with 19 bases between them. The CDR3 has 14 amino acids. The CDR3 coding sequence is TGTGCCAGCGGGAGCCGGGACGGAACCAACGAGCAGTACTTC. Its translation: CASGSRDGTNEQYF.

The chain is built from TRBV7-9 and TRBJ2-2; 9 positions match TRBD1. Germline assignment: CDR1 SEHNR and CDR2 FQNEAQ (reference sequence). The trim removed 9 bases at V and 5 bases at J, leaving 7 bases unmatched. The CDR3 consists of 14 residues. CDR3 protein: CASNTGGGTGELFF. CDR3 nucleotide sequence: TGTGCCAGTAACACAGGGGGCGGTACCGGGGAGCTGTTTTTT.

Only a few counts were recorded for this clonotype. This chain joins TRBV5-1 and TRBJ2-5; D is undetermined. This CDR3 region has 14 residues. Between the trimmed V and J ends, which lost 2 bases and 1 base, there was a span of 9 bases. Germline V gives CDR1 SGHRS, CDR2 YFSETQ. The CDR3 reads CASSFSDSQETQYF. The CDR3 region has the DNA TGCGCCAGCAGCTTCAGCGACTCCCAAGAGACCCAGTACTTC.

This clonotype was counted ten times or more. The chain links TRBV10-2 to TRBJ2-2; 8 nucleotides agree with TRBD1. V lost 6 bases to trimming and J lost 4 bases; unmatched junction nucleotides: 7. The CDR3 loop spans 15 amino acids. In germline, CDR1 is WSHSY, CDR2 SAAADI. The CDR3 DNA reads TGCGCCAGCAGCTCGACAGGGGAAGGCACCGGGGAGCTGTTTTTT. Translated: CASSSTGEGTGELFF.

In this sample, this clonotype turned up once. A much larger clonotype is one base distant, so this may be a read error. The V call is TRBV10-2, the J call TRBJ1-2, with 7 bases lining up with TRBD1. Germline lookup yields CDR1 WSHSY and CDR2 SAAADI. The CDR3 spans 14 residues. For the CDR3, the DNA is TGCGCCAGCAATGAGTGGGGAGGGGGCGATGGCTACACCTTC. Translated: CASNEWGGGDGYTF.

Only one count was recorded for this clonotype. The chain links TRBV7-8 to TRBJ1-1; D might be TRBD1 (5 bases). V shed 5 bases and J shed 1 base, with 17 bases lying between them. The CDR3 length is 16 residues. Germline values: CDR1 SGHVS, CDR2 FQNEAQ. The CDR3 DNA sequence: TGTGCCAGCAGCCAAGTTTTTGGGGGATCGAACACTGAAGCTTTCTTT. It translates to CASSQVFGGSNTEAFF. Full variable domain (missing parts from reference TRBV7-8 and TRBJ1-1): GAGVSQSPRYKVAKRGQDVALRCDPISGHVSLFWYQQALGQGPEFLTYFQNEAQLDKSGLPSDRFFAERPEGSVSTLKIQRTQQEDSAVYLCASSQVFGGSNTEAFFGQGTRLTVV.

To note about this clonotype: The junction does not match germline at one end; this may be a read error. Here the CDR3 reads CAGSQERKDRNYGYTF. The DNA for the CDR3 is TGTGCCGGCAGCCAAGAAAGGAAGGACAGAAACTATGGCTACACCTTC. The chain uses TRBV7-2 and TRBJ1-2; perhaps TRBD1 as D (6 bases). This CDR3 is built from 16 residues. The germline CDR1 and CDR2 sequences are SGHTA and FQGNSA.

A word on this clonotype: This may be a read error: a much more frequent sequence differs by one nucleotide. The chain employs TRBV24-1 and TRBJ1-2; 7 nucleotides agree with TRBD1. Germline V gene sequence: CDR1 KGHDR, CDR2 SFDVKD. The CDR3 loop spans 13 amino acids. The CDR3 DNA reads as TGTGCCACCAGTGAGACAGGGTCCGATGGCCACACCTTC. Its protein product is CATSETGSDGHTF.

This chain uses TRBV5-1 with TRBJ1-1; 10 bases fit TRBD1. V was pared by 5 bases and J by 4 bases, with 14 bases of the junction left unmatched. From germline, CDR1 is SGHRS and CDR2 YFSETQ. There are 17 residues in the CDR3. In nucleotides, the CDR3 is TGCGCCAGCAGTCAGTGGGGGACAGGGGTAATTAGCACTGAAGCTTTCTTT. Amino acid sequence: CASSQWGTGVISTEAFF. Full variable domain (missing parts from reference TRBV5-1 and TRBJ1-1): KAGVTQTPRYLIKTRGQQVTLSCSPISGHRSVSWYQQTPGQGLQFLFEYFSETQRNKGNFPGRFSGRQFSNSRSEMNVSTLELGDSALYLCASSQWGTGVISTEAFFGQGTRLTVV.

The chain has TRBV12-3 or TRBV12-4 and TRBJ1-2, with TRBD1 as a possible D gene (5 bases). The V gene lost 6 bases and the J gene lost 4 bases, with 12 bases spanning the gap. This CDR3 region has 13 residues. CDR3 in amino acids: CASSPTGVYGYTF. The CDR3 DNA sequence: TGTGCCAGCAGCCCTACGGGGGTCTATGGCTACACCTTC.

In its sample, this clonotype was seen many times. This chain uses TRBV7-2 with TRBJ1-6; D call uncertain. The CDR3 spans 14 residues. Trimming shortened V by 5 bases and J by 7 bases, and 12 bases separated the two germline ends. The germline CDR1 and CDR2 sequences are SGHTA and FQGNSA. The CDR3 sequence is CASSRREGNSPLHF. The CDR3 DNA follows: TGTGCCAGCAGCCGGAGGGAAGGGAATTCACCCCTCCACTTT.

The gene calls are TRBV29-1 and TRBJ1-6, with D possibly matching TRBD1 (5 bases). CDR3 length: 12 residues. Trimming took off 8 bases at V and 7 bases at J, with 12 bases between the two ends. Germline CDR1 SQVTM, CDR2 ANQGSEA. The DNA of the CDR3 is TGCAGCACTGCAGGGCAGAATTCACCCCTCCACTTT. Translation gives CSTAGQNSPLHF.

This clonotype has at least ten counts. The chain combines TRBV7-8 with TRBJ1-2; weak D call: TRBD1 (6 bases). The germline gives CDR1 SGHVS, CDR2 FQNEAQ. This CDR3 region has 14 residues. Trimming removed 5 bases from V and 6 bases from J, with 16 bases in between. CDR3 nucleotide sequence: TGTGCCAGCAGCCCTAACAGGGTACCAGATGGCTACACCTTC. Translated, it gives CASSPNRVPDGYTF.

This sequence joins TRBV20-1 and TRBJ1-6; tentatively, D is TRBD1 (5 bases). The V gene lost 3 bases and the J gene lost 0 bases, with 9 bases spanning the gap. Germline V gene lookup returns CDR1 DFQATT and CDR2 SNEGSKA (reference sequence). The CDR3 is 15 residues long. This CDR3 reads CSARTDNSYNSPLHF. In DNA form, the CDR3 reads TGCAGTGCTAGGACAGATAACTCCTATAATTCACCCCTCCACTTT.

This clonotype was counted only a few times. The chain recombines TRBV20-1 with TRBJ2-5; D not certain. V was trimmed by 0 bases and J by 3 bases, leaving 14 bases between them. Germline CDR1 is DFQATT and CDR2 is SNEGSKA (reference sequence). This CDR3 contains 15 residues. The CDR3 nucleotides read TGCAGTGCTAGAGATCGGGTGGGCAGGAAAGAGACCCAGTACTTC. Translating it yields CSARDRVGRKETQYF.

The rearrangement joins TRBV10-3 to TRBJ1-6, with 8 positions matching TRBD1. CDR1 ENHRY and CDR2 SYGVKD come from the germline V gene. Trimming at V came to 10 bases and at J to 14 bases, leaving 13 bases not matched to a gene. The CDR3 is made up of 13 amino acids. CDR3 amino acids: CATNSGTGGTLHF. The CDR3 DNA reads TGTGCCACCAACTCAGGGACAGGCGGCACCCTCCACTTT.

This chain uses TRBV29-1 with TRBJ1-1; D remains ambiguous. From germline, CDR1 is SQVTM and CDR2 ANQGSEA. The ends were cut back, 8 bases at V and 3 bases at J, with 16 bases in the middle. The CDR3 consists of 13 residues. CDR3 bases: TGCAGCTTAGGGTTAGGGCACGACACTGAAGCTTTCTTT. Its translation: CSLGLGHDTEAFF.

In this sample, this clonotype turned up many times. The chain combines TRBV15 with TRBJ1-2; D not certain. Trimming left V 1 base short and J 4 bases short, with 13 bases between. Per germline, CDR1 LNHNV and CDR2 YYDKDF (reference sequence). The length of the CDR3 is 15 residues. The DNA of the CDR3 is TGTGCCACCAGCAGAGGGGCCAACCTGGGCTATGGCTACACCTTC. Amino acid sequence: CATSRGANLGYGYTF.

The rearrangement links TRBV5-1 to TRBJ1-1; D might be TRBD1 (6 bases). Germline-derived CDR1 and CDR2 are SGHRS and YFSETQ. The CDR3 length is 15 residues. The ends were cut back, 4 bases at V and 4 bases at J, with 17 bases in the middle. CDR3 in amino acids: CASSPAVGGTTEAFF. CDR3 bases: TGCGCCAGCAGCCCGGCCGTGGGGGGCACCACTGAAGCTTTCTTT.

In its sample, this clonotype was seen many times. This chain connects TRBV29-1 to TRBJ1-4; D is possibly TRBD1 (6 bases). Germline V gives CDR1 SQVTM, CDR2 ANQGSEA. V was clipped by 5 bases and J by 3 bases, with 13 bases between them. The CDR3 has 14 amino acids. Written as DNA, the CDR3 is TGCAGCGTTCGCACAGGGATTCCTAATGAAAAACTGTTTTTT. Translated, it gives CSVRTGIPNEKLFF.

V gene TRBV11-2 combines with J gene TRBJ1-5; perhaps TRBD1 as D (5 bases). V was cut by 6 bases and J by 5 bases, with 11 bases left in between. The CDR3 consists of 13 residues. The germline CDR1 and CDR2 sequences are SGHAT and FQNNGV. The CDR3 is CASSGRGHQPQHF. For the CDR3, the DNA is TGTGCCAGCAGTGGGAGGGGCCATCAGCCCCAGCATTTT.

The rearrangement joins TRBV11-2 to TRBJ2-5; D could derive from TRBD1 or TRBD2 (5 bases each). The CDR3 covers 14 residues. The germline V gene has CDR1 SGHAT and CDR2 FQNNGV. The germline V and J ends were trimmed by 4 bases and 1 base, with 10 bases remaining between them. As DNA, the CDR3 is TGTGCCAGCAGCTGGGGGACGAGCCAAGAGACCCAGTACTTC. This codes for CASSWGTSQETQYF.